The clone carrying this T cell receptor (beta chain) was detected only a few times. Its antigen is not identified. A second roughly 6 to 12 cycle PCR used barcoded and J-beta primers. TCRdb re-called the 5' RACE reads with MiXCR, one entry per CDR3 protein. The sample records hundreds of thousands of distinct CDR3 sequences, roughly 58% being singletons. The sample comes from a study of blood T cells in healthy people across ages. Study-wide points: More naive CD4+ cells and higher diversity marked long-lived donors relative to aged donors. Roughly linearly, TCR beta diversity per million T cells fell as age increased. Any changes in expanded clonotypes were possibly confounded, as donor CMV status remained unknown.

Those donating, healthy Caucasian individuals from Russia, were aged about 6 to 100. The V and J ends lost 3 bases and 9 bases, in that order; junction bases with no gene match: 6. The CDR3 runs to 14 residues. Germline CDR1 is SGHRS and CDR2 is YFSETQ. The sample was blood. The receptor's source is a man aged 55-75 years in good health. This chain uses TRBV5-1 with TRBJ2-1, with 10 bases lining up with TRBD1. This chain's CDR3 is CASSSATGGLEQFF. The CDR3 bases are TGCGCCAGCAGCTCAGCGACAGGGGGCCTTGAGCAGTTCTTC.